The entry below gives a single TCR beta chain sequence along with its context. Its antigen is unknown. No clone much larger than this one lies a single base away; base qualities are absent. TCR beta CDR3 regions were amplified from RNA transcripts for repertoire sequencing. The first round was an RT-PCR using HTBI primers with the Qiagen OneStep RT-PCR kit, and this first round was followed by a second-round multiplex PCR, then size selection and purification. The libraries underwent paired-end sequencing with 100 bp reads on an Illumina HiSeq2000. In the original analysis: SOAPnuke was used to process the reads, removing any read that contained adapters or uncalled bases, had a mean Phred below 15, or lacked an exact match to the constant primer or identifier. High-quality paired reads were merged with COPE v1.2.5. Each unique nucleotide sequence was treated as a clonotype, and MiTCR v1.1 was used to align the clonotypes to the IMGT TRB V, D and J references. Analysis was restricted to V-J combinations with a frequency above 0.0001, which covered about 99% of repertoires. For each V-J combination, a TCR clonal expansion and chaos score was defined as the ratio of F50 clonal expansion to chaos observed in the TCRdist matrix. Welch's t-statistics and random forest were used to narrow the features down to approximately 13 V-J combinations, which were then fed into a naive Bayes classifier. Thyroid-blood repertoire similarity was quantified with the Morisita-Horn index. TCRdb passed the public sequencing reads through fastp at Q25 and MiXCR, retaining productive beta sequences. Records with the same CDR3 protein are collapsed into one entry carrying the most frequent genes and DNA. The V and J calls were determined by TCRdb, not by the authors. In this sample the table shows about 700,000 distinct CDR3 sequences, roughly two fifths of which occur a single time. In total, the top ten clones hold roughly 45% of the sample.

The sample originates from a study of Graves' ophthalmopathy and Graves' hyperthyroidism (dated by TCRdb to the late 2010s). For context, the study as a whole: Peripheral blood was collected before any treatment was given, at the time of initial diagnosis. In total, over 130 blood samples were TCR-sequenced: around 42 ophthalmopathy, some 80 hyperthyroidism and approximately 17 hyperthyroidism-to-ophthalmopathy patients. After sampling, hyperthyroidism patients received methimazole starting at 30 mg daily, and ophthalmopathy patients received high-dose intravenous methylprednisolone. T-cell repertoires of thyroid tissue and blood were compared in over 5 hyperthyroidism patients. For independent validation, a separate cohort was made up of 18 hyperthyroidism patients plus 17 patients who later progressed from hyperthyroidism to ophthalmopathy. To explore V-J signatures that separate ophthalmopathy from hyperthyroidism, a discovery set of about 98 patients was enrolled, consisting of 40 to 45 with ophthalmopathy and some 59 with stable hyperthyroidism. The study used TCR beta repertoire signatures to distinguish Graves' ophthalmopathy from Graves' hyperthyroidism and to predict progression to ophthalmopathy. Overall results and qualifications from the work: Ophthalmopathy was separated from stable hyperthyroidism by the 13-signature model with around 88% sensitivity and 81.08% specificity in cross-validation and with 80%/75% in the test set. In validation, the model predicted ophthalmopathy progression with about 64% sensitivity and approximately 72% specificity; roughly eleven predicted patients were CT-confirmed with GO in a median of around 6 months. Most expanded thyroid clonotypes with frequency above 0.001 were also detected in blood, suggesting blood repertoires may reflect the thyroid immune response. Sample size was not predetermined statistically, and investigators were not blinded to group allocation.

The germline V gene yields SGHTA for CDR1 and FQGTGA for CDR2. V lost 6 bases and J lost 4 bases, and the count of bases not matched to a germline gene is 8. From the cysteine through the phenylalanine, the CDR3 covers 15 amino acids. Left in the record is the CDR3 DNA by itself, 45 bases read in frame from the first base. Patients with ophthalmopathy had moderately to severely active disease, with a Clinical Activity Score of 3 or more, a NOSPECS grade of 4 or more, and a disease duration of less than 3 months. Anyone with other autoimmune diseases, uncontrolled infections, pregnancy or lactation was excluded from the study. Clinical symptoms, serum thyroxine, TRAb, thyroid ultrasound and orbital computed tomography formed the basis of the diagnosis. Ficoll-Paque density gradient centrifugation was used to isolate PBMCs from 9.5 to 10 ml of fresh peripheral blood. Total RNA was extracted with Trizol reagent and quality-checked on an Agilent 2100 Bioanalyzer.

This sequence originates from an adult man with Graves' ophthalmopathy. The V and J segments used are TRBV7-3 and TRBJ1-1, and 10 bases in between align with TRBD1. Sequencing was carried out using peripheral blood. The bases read TGTGCCAGCAGTGTTTCCGGGACAGGGGTCACTGAAGCTTTCTTT. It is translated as CASSVSGTGVTEAFF.